This T cell receptor beta chain was retrieved from a study of cytomegalovirus exposure and HLA in healthy donors. The study, taken as a whole, reports: 87-base-pair reads could not separate some V segments, including TRBV6-2 and TRBV6-3.

The CDR3 length is 14 residues. Germline values: CDR1 SGDLS, CDR2 YYNGEE. V gave up 3 bases and J gave up 6 bases; unmatched junction bases: 4. The study ran its PCR with 60 Vbeta and 13 Jbeta primers. Assay used: immunoSEQ multiplex PCR; TCRdb lists only in-frame clones, some missing. The sample has 200,000 or so clones; the top ten hold about 0.74%. Details on this clone: The antigen remains undetermined.

The source of this sequence is a boy between 5 and 17 years old in good health and CMV-seronegative. Material for sequencing was PBMCs. The V call is TRBV9, the J call TRBJ2-2, with 8 bases that match TRBD2. CDR3 in amino acids: CASSARGGAGELFF. CDR3 nucleotides: TGTGCCAGCAGCGCCCGGGGGGGAGCCGGGGAGCTGTTTTTT.